This T cell receptor beta chain was identified during a study of T cells in Graves' hyperthyroidism and ophthalmopathy. General observations from the study: Clonotypes that were expanded in thyroid above 0.001 mostly appeared in blood too.

The sample of blood was obtained at first hyperthyroidism diagnosis (before any ophthalmopathy symptoms). This clonotype showed up many times. Antigen specificity is unknown. RNA transcripts gave rise to amplified TCR beta CDR3 regions. HTBI primers were employed in a first-round RT-PCR of the TCR CDR3. A single record per CDR3 protein comes from TCRdb applying MiXCR to the multiplex PCR reads. The sample carries 300,000 to 450,000 distinct CDR3 sequences, 15% to 18% recorded once. The CDR3 spans 14 residues. V lost 7 bases to trimming and J lost 0 bases; unmatched junction nucleotides: 2. Per germline, CDR1 SNHLY and CDR2 FYNNEI.

Material: blood. The gene calls are TRBV2 and TRBJ2-2; 7 nucleotides agree with TRBD1. The receptor was isolated from a woman between 18 and 29 years old with Graves' hyperthyroidism that later progressed to Graves' ophthalmopathy. CDR3 DNA: TGTGCCAGCATAGGGGGCGCGAACACCGGGGAGCTGTTTTTT. The encoded protein is CASIGGANTGELFF.